The 25 T cell receptor beta chains presented below share a single source sample, sequenced in a study of shared clonotypes between healthy human individuals. Generated by immunoSEQ multiplex PCR, the TCRdb table keeps only in-frame clones and is missing some. In the table there are 1,500,000 or so clones, more than 95% of which are singletons. Source material: naive CD4+ T cells sorted from blood. As for subset: CD45RA+ positively selected. The receptors derive from a man aged 30-40 years in good health.

A note on this clone: At one end, the junction sequence differs from germline, possibly due to a read error. The gene calls are TRBV7-7 and TRBJ2-2; TRBD2 matches 15 bases. There are 18 residues in the CDR3. The germline V gene encodes CDR1 SSHAT and CDR2 FNYEAQ (reference sequence). As DNA, the CDR3 is TGTGCTAGCAGCGCCCGGACTAGCGGGAGGGCAAACACCGGGGAGCTGTTTTTT. As protein: CASSARTSGRANTGELFF.

The chain recombines TRBV5-6 with TRBJ1-5; 9 nucleotides match TRBD1. Trimming at V came to 4 bases and at J to 4 bases, leaving 6 bases not matched to a gene. Looked up from germline, CDR1 is SGHDT and CDR2 is YYEEEE. This CDR3 has 15 amino acids. The DNA of the CDR3 is TGTGCCAGCAGCCGGGGACAGGGATGGAATCAGCCCCAGCATTTT. Translated: CASSRGQGWNQPQHF.

This clone has a single count. The chain employs TRBV5-8 and TRBJ2-1, with 8 bases that match TRBD1. This CDR3 is built from 16 residues. V lost 0 bases to trimming and J lost 3 bases; unmatched junction nucleotides: 5. In germline, CDR1 is SGHTS, CDR2 YDEGEE. Here the CDR3 reads CASSLEGTGFYNEQFF. The CDR3 DNA follows: TGTGCCAGCAGCTTGGAAGGGACAGGCTTCTACAATGAGCAGTTCTTC.

The CDR3 spells CASSPPSSRELFF. CDR3 coding DNA: TGTGCCAGCAGCCCCCCCTCGAGCCGGGAGCTGTTTTTT. The chain joins TRBV7-9 to TRBJ2-2; no definite D call. V dropped 5 bases and J dropped 9 bases, with 13 bases sitting between them. There are 13 residues in the CDR3. The germline CDR1 and CDR2 sequences are SEHNR and FQNEAQ (reference sequence).

V and J are TRBV7-9 and TRBJ2-3; 10 bases line up with TRBD1. This CDR3 is 16 amino acids long. After removal of 3 bases from V and 6 bases from J, the junction contained 9 bases not matched to a gene. The germline V gene encodes CDR1 SEHNR and CDR2 FQNEAQ (reference sequence). As DNA, the CDR3 is TGTGCCAGCAGCTTTCCGGGACAGGGGATCTTCGATACGCAGTATTTT. This translates into CASSFPGQGIFDTQYF.

The rearrangement uses TRBV7-9 and TRBJ1-2; 9 positions match TRBD1. With 4 bases clipped from V and 3 bases from J, the junction kept 9 bases outside the gene matches. Germline CDR1 and CDR2: SEHNR and FQNEAQ (reference sequence). This CDR3 comprises 16 residues. CDR3 in amino acids: CASSYRGQGSHYGYTF. Written as DNA, the CDR3 is TGTGCCAGCAGCTACAGGGGGCAGGGCTCCCACTATGGCTACACCTTC.

About this clone: Different DNA sequences within this sample yield the same CDR3. The gene calls are TRBV18 and TRBJ2-3; either TRBD1 or TRBD2 may fit D (5 bases each). Per the germline V gene, CDR1 is KGHSH and CDR2 is LQKENI. The CDR3 is 15 residues long. Trimming removed 3 bases from V and 0 bases from J, with 10 bases in between. CDR3: CASSPRGSSTDTQYF. The CDR3 DNA is TGTGCCAGCTCACCGAGGGGTTCTAGCACAGATACGCAGTATTTT.

This chain joins TRBV18 and TRBJ2-7; tentatively, D is TRBD1 (6 bases). Germline V lookup: CDR1 KGHSH, CDR2 LQKENI. Trimming left V 2 bases short and J 7 bases short, with 15 bases between. The length of the CDR3 is 14 residues. Here the CDR3 DNA reads TGTGCCAGCTCACCAGGGACAAGGGCCGGGGAGCAGTACTTC. Protein: CASSPGTRAGEQYF.

The gene calls are TRBV27 and TRBJ1-1; 9 bases align to TRBD1. This CDR3 region has 13 residues. Germline lookup yields CDR1 MNHEY and CDR2 SMNVEV (reference sequence). V dropped 3 bases and J dropped 10; count of bases not matched to a gene: 6. This chain's CDR3 is CASSFRDREGAFF. CDR3 DNA sequence: TGTGCCAGCAGTTTCCGGGACAGGGAAGGAGCTTTCTTT.

The genes are TRBV15 and TRBJ1-2, with 7 bases matching TRBD1. V was pared by 0 bases and J by 7 bases, with 8 bases of the junction left unmatched. The CDR3 is 15 residues long. The germline V gene has CDR1 LNHNV and CDR2 YYDKDF (reference sequence). The CDR3 loop is CATSRDQEGGSGYTF. The CDR3 DNA follows: TGTGCCACCAGCAGAGATCAGGAAGGGGGCAGTGGCTACACCTTC.

The chain is built from TRBV30 and TRBJ1-5; D is uncertain. Germline-derived CDR1 and CDR2 are GTSNPN and SVGIG (reference sequence). The CDR3 loop spans 15 amino acids. V dropped 4 bases and J dropped 0 bases, with 13 bases sitting between them. In DNA, the CDR3 is TGTGCCTGGACCGAGGGTGCATATAGCAATCAGCCCCAGCATTTT. This encodes CAWTEGAYSNQPQHF.

This chain links TRBV18 with TRBJ2-5; D is ambiguous. Looked up from germline, CDR1 is KGHSH and CDR2 is LQKENI. This CDR3 has 15 amino acids. The germline V and J ends were trimmed by 3 bases and 4 bases, with 15 bases remaining between them. Here the CDR3 reads CASSPISNGRETQYF. As DNA, the CDR3 is TGTGCCAGCTCACCTATAAGCAATGGACGAGAGACCCAGTACTTC. The full variable domain, in which reference TRBV18 and TRBJ2-5 provide the parts outside the CDR3, is NAGVMQNPRHLVRRRGQEARLRCSPMKGHSHVYWYRQLPEEGLKFMVYLQKENIIDESGMPKERFSAEFPKEGPSILRIQQVVRGDSAAYFCASSPISNGRETQYFGPGTRLLVL.

The rearrangement uses TRBV7-9 and TRBJ2-7, with D possibly called TRBD1 or TRBD2 (5 bases each). Germline lookup yields CDR1 SEHNR and CDR2 FQNEAQ (reference sequence). Trimming pared 3 bases from V and 7 bases from J, leaving 13 bases between. The CDR3 totals 13 residues. The chain's CDR3 is CASSLDGTLEQYF. The CDR3, as DNA: TGTGCCAGCAGCTTGGACGGGACCTTGGAGCAGTACTTC.

This chain connects TRBV7-8 to TRBJ2-5; 8 nucleotides align to TRBD2. The length of the CDR3 is 17 residues. Trimming removed 4 bases from V and 1 base from J; junction bases left unmatched: 11. Looked up from germline, CDR1 is SGHVS and CDR2 is FQNEAQ. The CDR3 DNA reads TGTGCCAGCAGCTCTCCCCACGGACTAGCCGGCCAAGAGACCCAGTACTTC. Amino acid sequence: CASSSPHGLAGQETQYF.

The rearrangement joins TRBV19 to TRBJ1-3; D is uncertain. Germline V lookup: CDR1 LNHDA, CDR2 SQIVND (reference sequence). The CDR3 runs to 14 residues. With 2 bases removed from V and 2 bases from J, the gap between germline ends came to 7 bases. The CDR3 loop is CASSISRPGNTIYF. CDR3 sequence (DNA): TGTGCCAGTAGTATATCAAGGCCTGGAAACACCATATATTTT. Together with reference TRBV19 and TRBJ1-3, the CDR3 gives the full variable domain: DGGITQSPKYLFRKEGQNVTLSCEQNLNHDAMYWYRQDPGQGLRLIYYSQIVNDFQKGDIAEGYSVSREKKESFPLTVTSAQKNPTAFYLCASSISRPGNTIYFGEGSWLTVV.

In DNA, the CDR3 is TGTGCCAGCAGTTCCCTGGGACGCGTGGATGAAAAACTGTTTTTT. It codes for CASSSLGRVDEKLFF. V gene TRBV6-6 combines with J gene TRBJ1-4; tentatively, D is TRBD1 (5 bases). V was trimmed by 4 bases and J by 6 bases, leaving 15 bases between them. Per the germline V gene, CDR1 is MNHNY and CDR2 is SVGAGI (reference sequence). The CDR3 has 15 residues.

This chain connects TRBV25-1 to TRBJ2-7; D gene ambiguous. Trimming cost V 6 bases and J 0 bases, with 9 bases left between them. Germline CDR1 is MGHDK and CDR2 is SYGVNS. The CDR3 runs to 13 residues. In nucleotides, the CDR3 is TGTGCCAGCAGCGACGGATACTCCTACGAGCAGTACTTC. Protein sequence: CASSDGYSYEQYF.

V usage is TRBV19 and J usage is TRBJ2-7; D remains unclear. V was pared by 2 bases and J by 1 base, with 6 bases between. The CDR3 loop spans 13 amino acids. CDR1 LNHDA and CDR2 SQIVND come from the germline V gene (reference sequence). DNA of the CDR3: TGTGCCAGTAGTATACAGAATTCCTACGAGCAGTACTTC. Translation gives CASSIQNSYEQYF.

The rearrangement joins TRBV9 to TRBJ2-7; 8 bases align to TRBD2. This CDR3 has 17 residues. The V gene's germline CDR1 is SGDLS and CDR2 YYNGEE. Trimming took 0 bases from V and 2 from J; bases not matched to a gene: 10. The CDR3 reads CASSVGSFGRGPYEQYF. CDR3 in DNA: TGTGCCAGCAGCGTAGGTTCGTTCGGGAGGGGTCCCTACGAGCAGTACTTC.

About this clone itself: The same CDR3 can be traced to other DNA sequences in this sample. The chain combines TRBV30 with TRBJ2-5; unclear D gene. The ends were cut back, 3 bases at V and 2 bases at J, with 7 bases in the middle. Germline assignment: CDR1 GTSNPN and CDR2 SVGIG (reference sequence). The CDR3 has 12 residues. CDR3 bases: TGTGCCTGGAGCAGTGGTCAAGAGACCCAGTACTTC. It encodes CAWSSGQETQYF. The full variable domain, rest sourced from reference TRBV30 and TRBJ2-5, is SQTIHQWPATLVQPVGSPLSLECTVEGTSNPNLYWYRQAAGRGLQLLFYSVGIGQISSEVPQNLSASRPQDRQFILSSKKLLLSDSGFYLCAWSSGQETQYFGPGTRLLVL.

The rearrangement links TRBV28 to TRBJ2-1; 11 bases map to TRBD2. CDR1 is MDHEN, CDR2 SYDVKM, per germline. The CDR3 contains 17 residues. J lost 2 bases, V lost 7 bases, and 10 bases had no gene match. The CDR3 reads CASNLAGGGLAYNEQFF. Here the CDR3 DNA reads TGTGCCAGCAATCTAGCGGGAGGAGGCTTGGCCTACAATGAGCAGTTCTTC. Drawing the rest from reference TRBV28 and TRBJ2-1, the complete variable domain is DVKVTQSSRYLVKRTGEKVFLECVQDMDHENMFWYRQDPGLGLRLIYFSYDVKMKEKGDIPEGYSVSREKKERFSLILESASTNQTSMYLCASNLAGGGLAYNEQFFGPGTRLTVL.

The rearrangement uses TRBV5-1 and TRBJ2-2, with 7 bases matching TRBD1. This CDR3 spans 16 amino acids. Germline V CDR1 and CDR2: SGHRS, YFSETQ. The trim removed 3 bases at V and 5 bases at J, leaving 10 bases unmatched. The CDR3 loop reads CASSSTGAPGTGELFF. CDR3 bases: TGCGCCAGCAGCTCCACAGGGGCGCCGGGAACCGGGGAGCTGTTTTTT.

The V call is TRBV5-6, the J call TRBJ2-3; TRBD1 matches at 10 bases. The V and J ends lost 0 bases and 6 bases, in that order; junction bases with no gene match: 7. This CDR3 has 16 residues. The V gene's germline CDR1 is SGHDT and CDR2 YYEEEE. The CDR3 sequence is CASSLGGQGPGDTQYF. CDR3 bases: TGTGCCAGCAGCTTGGGGGGACAGGGGCCCGGGGATACGCAGTATTTT.

The rearrangement links TRBV6-5 to TRBJ2-1; TRBD2 is a possible D gene (6 bases). Germline-derived CDR1 and CDR2 are MNHEY and SVGAGI. V gave up 8 bases and J gave up 7 bases, with 12 bases separating them. This CDR3 has 12 amino acids. This CDR3 is CASVGTANEQFF. CDR3 DNA sequence: TGTGCCAGCGTCGGGACTGCGAATGAGCAGTTCTTC.

For this clone: This same CDR3 is encoded by further DNA sequences in the sample. The genes are TRBV7-2 and TRBJ2-5; D unresolved. This CDR3 contains 11 residues. With 5 bases removed from V and 5 bases from J, the gap between germline ends came to 6 bases. Germline V lookup: CDR1 SGHTA, CDR2 FQGNSA. The CDR3 loop reads CASSRGETQYF. For the CDR3, the DNA is TGTGCCAGCAGCCGAGGCGAGACCCAGTACTTC.